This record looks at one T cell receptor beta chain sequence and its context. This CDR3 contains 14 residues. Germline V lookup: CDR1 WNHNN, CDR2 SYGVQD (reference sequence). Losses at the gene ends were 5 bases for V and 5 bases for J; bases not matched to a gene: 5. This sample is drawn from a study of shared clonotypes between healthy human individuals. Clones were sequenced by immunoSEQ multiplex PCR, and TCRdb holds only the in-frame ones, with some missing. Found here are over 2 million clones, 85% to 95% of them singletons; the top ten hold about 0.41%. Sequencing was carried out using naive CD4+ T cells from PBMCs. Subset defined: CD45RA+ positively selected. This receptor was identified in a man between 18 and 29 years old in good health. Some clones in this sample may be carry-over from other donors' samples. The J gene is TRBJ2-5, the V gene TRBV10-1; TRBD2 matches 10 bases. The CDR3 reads CASSPKAGGETQYF. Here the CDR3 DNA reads TGCGCCAGCAGTCCTAAAGCGGGAGGGGAGACCCAGTACTTC.